Listed below are T cell receptor beta chains from one sample, sequenced in a study of T cell repertoires in cytomegalovirus infection. TCRdb re-called the reads through MiXCR, storing one row per CDR3 protein. The sample holds some 480,000 distinct CDR3 sequences, more than 30% seen once. What these receptors recognize is not known. The sample in question was cultured PBMCs, obtained from culture after CMV antigen stimulation. The receptors stem from a human donor in good health (CMV status not recorded). Some clones in this sample may be carry-over from other donors' samples. Each CDR3 is given with its conserved first and last residue. A D gene is named only where the DNA matches it firmly. Clone sizes are given selectively: once, few, many, or a class where the clone is expanded.

size: few
J: TRBJ1-2
D: NA
V: TRBV7-2
DNA: TGTGCCAGCAGCTTAATGGACAGCACCCCCTATGGCTACACCTTC
CDR3: CASSLMDSTPYGYTF

size: NA
J: TRBJ2-2
D: NA
V: TRBV25-1
DNA: TGTGCCAGCAGCCTCAGGCAGTCGGAGCTGTTTTTT
CDR3: CASSLRQSELFF

size: NA
J: TRBJ1-1
D: NA
V: TRBV7-6
DNA: TGTGCCAGCAGCTTAGCGCGGGACGGGAACACTGAAGCTTTCTTT
CDR3: CASSLARDGNTEAFF

size: NA
J: TRBJ2-1
D: NA
V: TRBV3-1
DNA: TGTGCCAGCAGCCAGAGGTTTAGAGTGAGCTCCTACAATGAGCAGTTCTTC
CDR3: CASSQRFRVSSYNEQFF

size: NA
J: TRBJ1-1
D: NA
V: TRBV20-1
DNA: TGCAGTGCTTTGGGACGGATTGAAGCTTTCTTT
CDR3: CSALGRIEAFF

size: NA
J: TRBJ2-1
D: NA
V: TRBV24-1
DNA: TGTGCCACCAGTGATTTAGGGCGGGATACGAATGAGCAGTTCTTC
CDR3: CATSDLGRDTNEQFF

size: few
J: TRBJ2-1
D: TRBD2
V: TRBV7-8
DNA: TGTGCCAGCAGCTTAGAAGCGGGAGTACGCAATGAGCAGTTCTTC
CDR3: CASSLEAGVRNEQFF

size: once
J: TRBJ2-1
D: TRBD2
V: TRBV9
DNA: TGTGCCAGCAGCGGGTTACTAGCGGGAGTTAGTGAGCAGTTCTTC
CDR3: CASSGLLAGVSEQFF

size: NA
J: TRBJ2-1
D: NA
V: TRBV7-3
DNA: TGTGCCATCCCTTACAATGAGCAGTTCTTC
CDR3: CAIPYNEQFF

size: NA
J: TRBJ2-7
D: NA
V: TRBV7-8
DNA: TGTGCCAGCAGCTGGGACACCTACGAGCAGTACTTC
CDR3: CASSWDTYEQYF

size: many
J: TRBJ2-2
D: TRBD2
V: TRBV24-1
DNA: TGTGCCACCAGTGATTTACTAGCGGACACCGGGGAGCTGTTTTTT
CDR3: CATSDLLADTGELFF